This TCR beta chain comes out of a study of T-cell reconstitution after alpha-beta-depleted transplantation in children. A library of TCRbeta sequences, prepared with unique molecular identifiers, was generated. TCRdb reprocessed the PCR reads via MiXCR and lists one record per CDR3 protein. This sample carries about 640,000 distinct CDR3 sequences, 16% of them seen once, and the ten largest clones take 1.1%. V dropped 0 bases and J dropped 4; count of bases not matched to a gene: 6. The CDR3 totals 16 residues. Germline V gene sequence: CDR1 SGDLS, CDR2 YYNGEE. This rearrangement joins TRBV9 to TRBJ2-2; 7 bases map to TRBD1. This specimen was PBMCs from the stem cell graft donor, taken from the stem cell graft. The sequence came from a human donor who donated a stem cell graft to a child with acute myeloid leukemia. The CDR3 loop reads CASSVAGGQSTGELFF. CDR3 in DNA: TGTGCCAGCAGCGTAGCTGGGGGACAGAGCACCGGGGAGCTGTTTTTT.